This T cell receptor (beta chain) was identified during a study of cytomegalovirus exposure and HLA in healthy donors. Findings of the study overall: Sequencing had likely introduced a cluster of highly shared sequence variants as an artifact. A missense DCLRE1C variant was associated with V- and J-gene trimming of TCR beta chains in a later analysis, and an independent cohort replicated the association. In a later analysis, a genetic analysis reported fewer productive-TCR N-insertions in an Asian-associated ancestry cluster than the cohort average.

Germline V gene data show CDR1 as MNHEY and CDR2 as SMNVEV (reference sequence). This CDR3 comprises 14 residues. V gave up 3 bases and J gave up 5 bases; unmatched junction bases: 4. It was with 60 Vbeta and 13 Jbeta primers that the PCR ran. The data were produced by immunoSEQ multiplex PCR, yet TCRdb's version contains in-frame clones alone and is incomplete. The repertoire holds some 160,000 clones, with 75% to 80% as singletons. In the case of this clone: Antigen: not known.

The sample was PBMCs. The chain carries TRBV27 and TRBJ2-1, with 7 bases identical to TRBD2. This TCR came from a woman aged 30 to 39 in good health and CMV-seronegative. In nucleotides, the CDR3 is TGTGCCAGCAGTTTTGTGGGGGGGAACAATGAGCAGTTCTTC. Translated: CASSFVGGNNEQFF.